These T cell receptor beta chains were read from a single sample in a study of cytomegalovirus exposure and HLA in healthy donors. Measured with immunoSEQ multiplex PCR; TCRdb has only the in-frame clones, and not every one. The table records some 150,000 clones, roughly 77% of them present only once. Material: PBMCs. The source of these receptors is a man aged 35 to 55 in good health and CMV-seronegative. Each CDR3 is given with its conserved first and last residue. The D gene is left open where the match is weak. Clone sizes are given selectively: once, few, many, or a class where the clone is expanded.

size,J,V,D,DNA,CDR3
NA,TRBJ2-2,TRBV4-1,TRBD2,TGCGCCAGCAGCCTACGGACTAGCGGGGCTGGCGGGGAGCTGTTTTTT,CASSLRTSGAGGELFF
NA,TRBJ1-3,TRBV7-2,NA,TGTGCCAGCAGCTTAGAAGGGGCCCCTGGAAACACCATATATTTT,CASSLEGAPGNTIYF
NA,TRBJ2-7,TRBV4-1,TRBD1,TGCGCCAGCAGCCAAGCGGTCTTGGGGACAGGGGGCTACGAGCAGTACTTC,CASSQAVLGTGGYEQYF
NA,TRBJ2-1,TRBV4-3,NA,TGCGCCAGCAGCCAATACAGGACAGCTTACAATGAGCAGTTCTTC,CASSQYRTAYNEQFF
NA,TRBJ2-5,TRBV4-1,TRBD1,TGCGCCAGCAGCCCTAGACAGGGACAAGAGACCCAGTACTTC,CASSPRQGQETQYF
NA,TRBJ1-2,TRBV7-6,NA,TGTGCCAGCAGCTTAGCGTTGGACTGGAGTGGCTACACCTTC,CASSLALDWSGYTF
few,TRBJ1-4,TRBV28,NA,TGTGCCAGCAGTCCGGTGGGGGGGCAGCCCAATGAAAAACTGTTTTTT,CASSPVGGQPNEKLFF
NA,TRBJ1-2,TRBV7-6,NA,TGTGCCAGCAGCTTAGAGGTGGGAGGCTATGGCTACACCTTC,CASSLEVGGYGYTF
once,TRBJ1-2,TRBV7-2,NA,TGTGCCAGCAGCCCAACCACCCCGGGGACATCCTACGGCTACACCTTC,CASSPTTPGTSYGYTF
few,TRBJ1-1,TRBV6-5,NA,TGTGCCAGCAGTTACGGGGGATGGACAGAGGACACTGAAGCTTTCTTT,CASSYGGWTEDTEAFF
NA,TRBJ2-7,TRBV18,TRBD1,TGTGCCAGCTCACCAGGGGACAGGGGCGGCCACGAGCAGTACTTC,CASSPGDRGGHEQYF
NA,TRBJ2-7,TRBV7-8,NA,TGTGCCAGCAGCCACAGGTGGGACACCTACGAGCAGTACTTC,CASSHRWDTYEQYF
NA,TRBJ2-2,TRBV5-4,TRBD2,TGTGCCAGCAGGGTCAATAGCGGGGCGGTCACCGGGGAGCTGTTTTTT,CASRVNSGAVTGELFF
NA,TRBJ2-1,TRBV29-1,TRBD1,TGCAGCGTTCCTCGGACAGGGGGTTGGAATGAGCAGTTCTTC,CSVPRTGGWNEQFF
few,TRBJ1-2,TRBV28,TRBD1,TGTGCCAGCAGTGTTCAGACCGGGACAGTCTATGGCTACACCTTC,CASSVQTGTVYGYTF
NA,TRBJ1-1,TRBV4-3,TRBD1,TGCGCCAGCAGCCTGGGACAGGCGCTGAACACTGAAGCTTTCTTT,CASSLGQALNTEAFF
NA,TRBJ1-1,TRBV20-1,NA,TGCAGTGCTGGACTGAACACCGAAGCTTTCTTT,CSAGLNTEAFF
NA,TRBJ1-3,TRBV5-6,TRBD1,TGTGCCAGCAGCTCCACCGGGACAGGAGGAAACACCATATATTTT,CASSSTGTGGNTIYF
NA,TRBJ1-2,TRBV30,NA,TGTGCCTGGAGCAGACAGTATGGCTACACCTTC,CAWSRQYGYTF